This TCR beta chain was captured in a study of regulatory T cells in long-lasting Graves disease. Findings of the study overall: TRBV28, TRBJ1-2 and TRBJ2-5 emerged as the favored segments in persistent disease. Newly diagnosed patients shared about a thousand public clonotypes; persistent patients shared approximately 2,700.

Note on this clonotype: Its antigen is as yet unknown.

V lost 0 bases, J lost 13 bases, and 10 bases stayed unmatched. This CDR3 contains 15 residues. From germline, CDR1 is DFQATT and CDR2 SNEGSKA (reference sequence). The authors built TCR beta libraries using iRepertoire HTBI primers and Arm-PCR of CDR3 regions. TCRdb fed the multiplex PCR reads into MiXCR, producing one record per CDR3 protein. In the table there are a few hundred thousand distinct CDR3 sequences, 20% to 25% of which are singletons. Time point described: persistent/refractory GD, antithyroid drugs over 5 years with positive TRAb. PBMC RNA was the source of the TCR library. By American Thyroid Association guidelines, Graves' disease was diagnosed in the cohort.

The origin of this receptor is a woman aged 40 to 50 with Graves disease. The chain joins TRBV20-1 to TRBJ2-1, with 12 bases matching TRBD2. The sample here was peripheral blood mononuclear cells (PBMCs), taken when the disease was refractory, from a patient treated with antithyroid drugs. CDR3 amino acids: CSARDSASGRALQFF. CDR3 nucleotides: TGCAGTGCTAGAGATTCGGCTAGCGGGAGGGCCTTACAGTTCTTC.